The 15 T cell receptor beta chains listed next were all sequenced from one sample in a study of cytomegalovirus exposure and HLA in healthy donors. Both 60 Vbeta primers and 13 Jbeta primers went into the PCR. Libraries were prepared by immunoSEQ multiplex PCR; TCRdb keeps only in-frame clonotypes and omits some of them. With 110,000 to 150,000 clones in the sample, the ten largest clones hold more than 0.8%. The specimen sequenced was PBMCs. The receptors originated from a male donor in good health and CMV-seronegative.

The chain employs TRBV9 and TRBJ2-3; no reliable D call. The CDR3 has 14 residues. The germline CDR1 and CDR2 sequences are SGDLS and YYNGEE. Trimming took 0 bases from V and 0 from J, leaving 5 bases between them. The CDR3 DNA follows: TGTGCCAGCAGCGTAGGCGCTAGCACAGATACGCAGTATTTT. It specifies CASSVGASTDTQYF.

About this clone: The junction departs from the called germline gene at one end, perhaps through a read error. The chain uses TRBV7-7 and TRBJ2-1, with 11 nucleotides matching TRBD2. This CDR3 spans 16 amino acids. The germline gives CDR1 SSHAT, CDR2 FNYEAQ (reference sequence). The CDR3 is CASSSSSGGSNNEQFF. The CDR3 DNA reads TGTGCTAGCAGCTCCTCTAGCGGGGGGTCCAACAATGAGCAGTTCTTC.

The chain carries TRBV9 and TRBJ2-2; 7 nucleotides agree with TRBD2. V was clipped by 2 bases and J by 1 base; unmatched bases: 11. CDR3 length: 18 residues. Germline V gene data show CDR1 as SGDLS and CDR2 as YYNGEE. CDR3 amino acids: CASSVGGGGILNTGELFF. DNA for the CDR3: TGTGCCAGCAGCGTGGGGGGGGGAGGCATTTTGAACACCGGGGAGCTGTTTTTT.

The V gene is TRBV18, the J gene TRBJ1-5; D may be TRBD1 (6 bases). CDR1 and CDR2 (germline): KGHSH, LQKENI. V was trimmed by 3 bases and J by 7 bases, leaving 16 bases between them. CDR3 length equals 15 residues. The CDR3 here is CASSPTTGTRQPQHF. CDR3 bases: TGTGCCAGCTCACCGACTACAGGGACCAGGCAGCCCCAGCATTTT.

The rearrangement uses TRBV6-5 and TRBJ2-5, with 13 bases identical to TRBD2. Near its end, the DNA agrees better with TRBJ2-7, so the J call may be wrong. This CDR3 comprises 15 residues. Germline V gives CDR1 MNHEY, CDR2 SVGAGI. CDR3 loop: CASSYRGLAGNEQYF. CDR3 bases: TGTGCCAGCAGTTACCGGGGACTAGCGGGAAACGAGCAGTACTTC.

V is TRBV27 and J is TRBJ2-3; tentative D call: TRBD2 (6 bases). The CDR3 runs 13 residues. V dropped 2 bases and J dropped 10 bases, with 13 bases sitting between them. Per the germline V gene, CDR1 is MNHEY and CDR2 is SMNVEV (reference sequence). The DNA for the CDR3 is TGTGCCAGCAGTTTACAAAGCCGGGACTCGCAGTATTTT. This codes for CASSLQSRDSQYF.

The CDR3 spells CASSLAGTGLADTQYF. Here the CDR3 DNA reads TGCGCCAGCAGCTTAGCCGGGACAGGCCTAGCAGATACGCAGTATTTT. The V call is TRBV5-1, the J call TRBJ2-3; 8 bases align to TRBD1. This CDR3 region has 16 residues. Trimming cost V 2 bases and J 4 bases; bases outside gene matches: 9. Germline V gene lookup returns CDR1 SGHRS and CDR2 YFSETQ.

The CDR3 here is CASSTGDAAYGYTF. In nucleotides, the CDR3 is TGTGCCAGCAGCACAGGGGATGCAGCCTATGGCTACACCTTC. The J gene is TRBJ1-2, the V gene TRBV5-5; 7 bases fit TRBD1. The CDR3 runs to 14 residues. The ends lost 4 bases at V and 4 bases at J; junction bases unmatched: 7. From germline, CDR1 is SGHKS and CDR2 YYEKEE (reference sequence).

The rearrangement joins TRBV7-8 to TRBJ2-7, with D possibly TRBD1 on 6 matching bases. V was trimmed by 3 bases and J by 5 bases, leaving 8 bases between them. The CDR3 loop spans 12 amino acids. The germline gives CDR1 SGHVS, CDR2 FQNEAQ. The DNA for the CDR3 is TGTGCCAGCAGCTTCAGGGGACACGAGCAGTACTTC. It specifies CASSFRGHEQYF. Full variable domain (missing parts from reference TRBV7-8 and TRBJ2-7): GAGVSQSPRYKVAKRGQDVALRCDPISGHVSLFWYQQALGQGPEFLTYFQNEAQLDKSGLPSDRFFAERPEGSVSTLKIQRTQQEDSAVYLCASSFRGHEQYFGPGTRLTVT.

This chain joins TRBV7-9 and TRBJ2-1; 11 positions agree with TRBD2. Per germline, CDR1 SEHNR and CDR2 FQNEAQ (reference sequence). The length of the CDR3 is 15 residues. V trimming: 5 bases; J trimming: 7 bases; junction bases outside the gene matches: 7. DNA of the CDR3: TGTGCCAGCAGCCAACTAGCGGGAGCAGGGAATGAGCAGTTCTTC. Amino acid sequence: CASSQLAGAGNEQFF.

The chain couples TRBV6-5 to TRBJ1-6, with 7 bases matching TRBD1. Unmatched junction bases numbered 7, after V lost 4 bases and J lost 7 bases. The CDR3 has 15 amino acids. In germline, CDR1 is MNHEY, CDR2 SVGAGI. This CDR3 reads CASSSRTGSNSPLHF. The CDR3 DNA is TGTGCCAGCAGTTCTCGGACAGGATCAAATTCACCCCTCCACTTT.

The V call is TRBV6-1, the J call TRBJ1-5, with TRBD1 matching over 9 bases. The CDR3 runs 15 residues. CDR1 is MNHNS and CDR2 is SASEGT in the germline V gene. The ends lost 7 bases at V and 6 bases at J; junction bases unmatched: 10. The CDR3 region has the DNA TGTGCCAGCACCCCCTGGGACAGGGAAGGTCAGCCCCAGCATTTT. This encodes CASTPWDREGQPQHF.

The chain uses TRBV6-4 and TRBJ2-5, with TRBD1 identical over 8 bases. This CDR3 has 14 amino acids. Germline CDR1 is MRHNA and CDR2 is SNTAGT. Trimming cost V 1 base and J 5 bases; bases outside gene matches: 3. The CDR3 DNA reads TGTGCCAGCAGTGACTGGACAGGGCGGGAGACCCAGTACTTC. It encodes CASSDWTGRETQYF.

This chain uses TRBV6-5 with TRBJ2-1; D unclear. CDR3 length equals 15 residues. V shed 6 bases and J shed 2 bases, with 14 bases lying between them. Per the germline V gene, CDR1 is MNHEY and CDR2 is SVGAGI. CDR3 DNA: TGTGCCAGCAGCCAGACCGGCGGAGCCTACAATGAGCAGTTCTTC. Translation: CASSQTGGAYNEQFF.

The genes are TRBV30 and TRBJ1-1; possibly TRBD1 for D (6 bases). Trimming pared 1 base from V and 6 bases from J, leaving 9 bases between. The germline gives CDR1 GTSNPN, CDR2 SVGIG (reference sequence). This CDR3 is 12 amino acids long. CDR3 DNA sequence: TGTGCCTGGAGTGGGAGGACAGCTGAAGCTTTCTTT. Protein: CAWSGRTAEAFF.